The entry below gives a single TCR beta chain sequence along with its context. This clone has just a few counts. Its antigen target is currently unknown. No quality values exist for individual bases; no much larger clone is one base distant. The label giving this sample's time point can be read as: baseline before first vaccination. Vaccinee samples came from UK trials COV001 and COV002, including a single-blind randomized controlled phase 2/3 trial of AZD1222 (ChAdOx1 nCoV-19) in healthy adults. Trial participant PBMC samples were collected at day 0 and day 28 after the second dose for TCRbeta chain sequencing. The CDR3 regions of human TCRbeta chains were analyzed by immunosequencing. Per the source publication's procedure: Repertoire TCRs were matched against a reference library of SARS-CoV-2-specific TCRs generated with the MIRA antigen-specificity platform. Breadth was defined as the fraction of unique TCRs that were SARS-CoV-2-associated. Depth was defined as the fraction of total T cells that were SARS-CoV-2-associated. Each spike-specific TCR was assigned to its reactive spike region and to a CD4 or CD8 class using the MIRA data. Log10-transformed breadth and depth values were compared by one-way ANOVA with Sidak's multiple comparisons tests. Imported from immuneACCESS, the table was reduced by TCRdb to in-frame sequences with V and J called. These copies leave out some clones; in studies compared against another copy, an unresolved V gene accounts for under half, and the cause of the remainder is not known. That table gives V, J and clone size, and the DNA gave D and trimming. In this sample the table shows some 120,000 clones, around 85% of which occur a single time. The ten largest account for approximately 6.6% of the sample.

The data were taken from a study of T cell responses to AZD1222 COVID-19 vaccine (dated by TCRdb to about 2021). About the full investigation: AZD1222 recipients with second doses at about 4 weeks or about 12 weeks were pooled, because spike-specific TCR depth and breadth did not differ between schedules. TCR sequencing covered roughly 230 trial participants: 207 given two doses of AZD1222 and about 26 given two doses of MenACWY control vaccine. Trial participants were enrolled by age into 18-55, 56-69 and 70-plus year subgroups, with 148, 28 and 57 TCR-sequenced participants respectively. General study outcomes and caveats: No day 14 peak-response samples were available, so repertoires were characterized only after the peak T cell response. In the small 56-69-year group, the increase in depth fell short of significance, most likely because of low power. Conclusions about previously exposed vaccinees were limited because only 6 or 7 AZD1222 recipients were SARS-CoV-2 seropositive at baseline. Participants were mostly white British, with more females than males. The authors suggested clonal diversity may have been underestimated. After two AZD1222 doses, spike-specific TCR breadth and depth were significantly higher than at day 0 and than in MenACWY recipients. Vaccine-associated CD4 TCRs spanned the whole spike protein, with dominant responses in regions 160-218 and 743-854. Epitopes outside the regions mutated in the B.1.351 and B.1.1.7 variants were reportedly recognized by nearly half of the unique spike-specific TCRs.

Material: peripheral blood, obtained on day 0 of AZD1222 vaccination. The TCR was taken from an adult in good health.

The CDR3 has the sequence CASSYSYEQYF. The base sequence is TGTGCCAGCTCATACTCCTACGAGCAGTACTTC. The rearrangement joined TRBV18 to TRBJ2-7; no D segment can be confidently identified. There are 11 amino acids in the CDR3, from cysteine to phenylalanine inclusive. The only DNA kept is the CDR3, 33 bases in frame from the first base. CDR1 is given as KGHSH and CDR2 as LQKENI, both from the germline V gene. V is shortened by 5 bases, J by 0 bases, and the region joining them spans 2 bases. The entire variable domain, with the stretches around the CDR3 drawn from the reference TRBV18 and TRBJ2-7 proteins, is NAGVMQNPRHLVRRRGQEARLRCSPMKGHSHVYWYRQLPEEGLKFMVYLQKENIIDESGMPKERFSAEFPKEGPSILRIQQVVRGDSAAYFCASSYSYEQYFGPGTRLTVT.